Below are 14 T cell receptor beta chains sequenced from a single sample in a study of shared clonotypes between healthy human individuals. The repertoire was sequenced with immunoSEQ multiplex PCR; TCRdb's copy has only in-frame clones and lacks some. The table shows about 2,200,000 clones, with 93% occurring only once. Naive CD8 isolation took CD45RO-negative cells positively selected for CCR7 and excluded terminally differentiated effector memory CD45RA+ cells. Sequenced: naive CD8+ T cells from PBMCs. Source of these receptors: a man aged 18-30 years in good health. Some clones in this sample may be carry-over from other donors' samples.

The genes are TRBV28 and TRBJ1-3; D is possibly TRBD1 (5 bases). The CDR3 sequence is 15 residues long. The germline V gene encodes CDR1 MDHEN and CDR2 SYDVKM. The V end was cut by 6 bases, the J end by 2 bases, with 14 bases between. The CDR3 loop reads CASSQGSAAGNTIYF. DNA for the CDR3: TGTGCCAGCAGCCAGGGTTCGGCAGCTGGAAACACCATATATTTT. Together with reference TRBV28 and TRBJ1-3, the CDR3 gives the full variable domain: DVKVTQSSRYLVKRTGEKVFLECVQDMDHENMFWYRQDPGLGLRLIYFSYDVKMKEKGDIPEGYSVSREKKERFSLILESASTNQTSMYLCASSQGSAAGNTIYFGEGSWLTVV.

The chain recombines TRBV5-4 with TRBJ2-1; a possible D gene is TRBD2 (6 bases). Germline lookup yields CDR1 SGHNT and CDR2 YYREEE (reference sequence). The CDR3 runs to 16 residues. With 0 bases removed from V and 4 bases from J, the gap between germline ends came to 14 bases. The CDR3 is CASSLAGLALYNEQFF. Written as DNA, the CDR3 is TGTGCCAGCAGCTTGGCCGGGCTAGCGCTATACAATGAGCAGTTCTTC.

The rearrangement links TRBV19 to TRBJ2-7, with D perhaps being TRBD1 or TRBD2 (5 bases each). Trimming removed 3 bases from V and 3 bases from J, with 9 bases in between. Germline assignment: CDR1 LNHDA and CDR2 SQIVND (reference sequence). The CDR3 spans 13 residues. CDR3 protein: CASSMGTFYEQYF. The DNA of the CDR3 is TGTGCCAGTAGTATGGGGACCTTCTACGAGCAGTACTTC.

J is TRBJ1-2 and V is TRBV7-9; D is possibly TRBD1 (5 bases). The CDR3 covers 15 residues. Between the trimmed V and J ends, which lost 5 bases and 7 bases, there was a span of 20 bases. From germline, CDR1 is SEHNR and CDR2 FQNEAQ (reference sequence). CDR3 region: CASSPTDLGRAGYTF. The CDR3 nucleotides are TGTGCCAGCAGCCCGACAGACCTCGGCAGGGCTGGCTACACCTTC.

Points on this clone: Other DNA sequences in the sample encode the same CDR3. The V gene is TRBV7-9, the J gene TRBJ2-2; no clear D gene. The ends were cut back, 5 bases at V and 2 bases at J, with 3 bases in the middle. The germline V gene encodes CDR1 SEHNR and CDR2 FQNEAQ (reference sequence). CDR3 length: 12 residues. The CDR3 nucleotides read TGTGCCAGCAGCACTAACACCGGGGAGCTGTTTTTT. Protein sequence: CASSTNTGELFF.

The V call is TRBV7-9, the J call TRBJ1-6; D unclear. Trimming left V 5 bases short and J 7 bases short, with 15 bases between. Germline V gives CDR1 SEHNR, CDR2 FQNEAQ (reference sequence). The length of the CDR3 is 15 residues. The CDR3 sequence: CASSGSLGLNSPLHF. The CDR3 DNA is TGTGCCAGCAGCGGGTCGTTGGGCTTGAATTCACCCCTCCACTTT.

The rearrangement joins TRBV6-5 to TRBJ1-1; tentative D call: TRBD1 (6 bases). The CDR3 contains 12 residues. Germline CDR1 MNHEY, CDR2 SVGAGI. Trimming stripped 6 bases from V and 6 bases from J, with 11 bases between. Written as DNA, the CDR3 is TGTGCCAGCAGACTCGGACAGTCTGAAGCTTTCTTT. Protein product: CASRLGQSEAFF.

The V call is TRBV11-2, the J call TRBJ1-2; 7 nucleotides match TRBD1. V was pared by 5 bases and J by 13 bases, with 7 bases of the junction left unmatched. From germline, CDR1 is SGHAT and CDR2 FQNNGV. The CDR3 is 11 residues long. The CDR3 sequence is CASSLGTASTF. As DNA, the CDR3 is TGTGCCAGCAGCCTTGGGACAGCGAGCACCTTC.

For this clone: Since the CDR3 does not end with the conserved phenylalanine or tryptophan, this likely comes from a read error. The chain combines TRBV4-3 with TRBJ2-7, with 8 bases lining up with TRBD1. The CDR3 runs 15 residues. V shed 4 bases and J 5 bases; nucleotides not matched to a gene: 10. Germline V lookup: CDR1 LGHNA, CDR2 YSLEER. The CDR3 loop is CASSRIRDRSHEQYL. Written as DNA, the CDR3 is TGCGCCAGCAGCCGGATCCGGGACAGGTCCCACGAGCAGTACCTC.

This chain links TRBV28 with TRBJ1-2; no firm D call. CDR3 size: 15 residues. V gave up 6 bases and J gave up 8 bases, with 22 bases separating them. CDR1 is MDHEN, CDR2 SYDVKM, per germline. The CDR3 DNA reads TGTGCCAGCAGCCAAGAGGCGGGGTTGGGCTCCGGCTACACCTTC. It specifies CASSQEAGLGSGYTF.

About this clone: Other DNA sequences from this sample encode an identical CDR3 as well. CDR3: CASSMGLAGRNEQFF. The CDR3 bases are TGTGCCAGTAGTATGGGGCTAGCGGGAAGGAATGAGCAGTTCTTC. The J gene is TRBJ2-1, the V gene TRBV19, with TRBD2 matching 9 bases. The germline V gene encodes CDR1 LNHDA and CDR2 SQIVND (reference sequence). CDR3 length: 15 residues. V trimming: 3 bases; J trimming: 7 bases; junction bases outside the gene matches: 7.

V usage is TRBV7-8 and J usage is TRBJ2-5, with D tentatively TRBD2 (6 bases). The V gene lost 5 bases and the J gene lost 3 bases, with 13 bases spanning the gap. CDR1 and CDR2 from the germline V gene are SGHVS and FQNEAQ. CDR3 size: 14 residues. In nucleotides, the CDR3 is TGTGCCAGCAGCGACGCGTGGAGGGAAGAGACCCAGTACTTC. The encoded protein is CASSDAWREETQYF.

The chain has TRBV27 and TRBJ2-1; 9 nucleotides line up with TRBD2. Germline values: CDR1 MNHEY, CDR2 SMNVEV (reference sequence). The length of the CDR3 is 17 residues. With 2 bases clipped from V and 4 bases from J, the junction kept 9 bases outside the gene matches. The CDR3 loop reads CASSLSFSSGVYNEQFF. CDR3 bases: TGTGCCAGCAGTTTAAGTTTTTCTAGCGGGGTGTACAATGAGCAGTTCTTC.

The chain combines TRBV9 with TRBJ1-2; D may be TRBD1 (6 bases). V lost 6 bases and J 4 bases, leaving 10 bases between the germline ends. Germline V gene lookup returns CDR1 SGDLS and CDR2 YYNGEE. The CDR3 is 12 residues long. In DNA, the CDR3 is TGTGCCAGCACCGGACAGAGCTATGGCTACACCTTC. Its translation is CASTGQSYGYTF.